One T cell receptor beta chain is described in this entry. The antigen is undetermined. Enrollment shut out patients with autoimmune disease history or systemic immunosuppression. Measured with immunoSEQ multiplex PCR; TCRdb has only the in-frame clones, and not every one. The table records under 110,000 clones, just over 90% of them present only once. Trimming stripped 8 bases from V and 4 bases from J, with 17 bases between. This CDR3 is 15 amino acids long. Germline V gene lookup returns CDR1 SNHLY and CDR2 FYNNEI. These data belong to a study of OX40 agonist ivuxolimab in advanced cancers. Findings of the study overall: Antigen targets of the expanded peripheral T cells went undetermined. The average count of expanded clones was higher among CD8+ T cells than among CD4+.

The chain combines TRBV2 with TRBJ2-2; D could derive from TRBD1 or TRBD2 (7 bases each). The sequence came from an adult with an advanced solid tumor such as melanoma, head and neck, liver or kidney cancer. This specimen consisted of CD4+ or CD8+ T cells sorted from blood, obtained in a trial of the OX40 agonist ivuxolimab. The CDR3 DNA reads TGTGCCAGCGGTCCCCAGGGGGGGCGCACCGGGGAGCTGTTTTTT. Amino acid sequence: CASGPQGGRTGELFF.